These 5 T cell receptor beta chains originate from one sample sequenced in a study of radiation and T cells in renal cell carcinoma (dated by TCRdb to the early 2020s). Libraries were constructed by the immunoSEQ multiplex PCR assay. TCRdb took over this immuneACCESS table, retaining in-frame rearrangements with V and J assigned. Such tables are incomplete; in checked studies, under half of the missing clones stem from an unresolved V gene, and the remainder is unexplained. This sample gives about 150,000 clones in total; approximately 90% of them show up just once. The ten largest clones represent about 11% of the sample. The intended sense of this specimen's time point label: baseline pretreatment blood. The treatment or condition label of this sample denotes: 15 Gy SBRT to primary tumor, nephrectomy 4 weeks later. Here the sequenced sample was blood, taken from a patient whose treatment included radiotherapy and nephrectomy. All receptors derive from a woman in her 50s with renal cell carcinoma.

The chain joins TRBV2 to TRBJ1-4; 10 bases align to TRBD1. Trimming at V came to 4 bases and at J to 7 bases, leaving 3 bases not matched to a gene. The CDR3 has 14 amino acids. Germline V gene sequence: CDR1 SNHLY, CDR2 FYNNEI. This CDR3 reads CASSGQGAIEKLFF. The CDR3 nucleotides read TGTGCCAGCAGTGGACAGGGGGCTATTGAAAAACTGTTTTTT.

This chain joins TRBV5-1 and TRBJ2-2, with a weak D call TRBD1 (6 bases). Germline V lookup: CDR1 SGHRS, CDR2 YFSETQ. The CDR3 loop spans 19 amino acids. Trimming shortened V by 2 bases and J by 6 bases, and 26 bases separated the two germline ends. CDR3 amino acids: CASSFSSQGFSFLPGELFF. In nucleotides, the CDR3 is TGCGCCAGCAGCTTCTCGTCACAGGGTTTCTCTTTTCTCCCCGGGGAGCTGTTTTTT.

The chain uses TRBV19 and TRBJ1-2, with D possibly being TRBD1 (5 bases). Trimming left V 5 bases short and J 5 bases short, with 15 bases between. The CDR3 runs 14 residues. Looked up from germline, CDR1 is LNHDA and CDR2 is SQIVND (reference sequence). The CDR3 spells CASSLGVVGYGYTF. Here the CDR3 DNA reads TGTGCCAGTAGTCTAGGGGTAGTTGGATATGGCTACACCTTC.

Comments on this clone: Mismatch with germline at one junction end may stem from a read error. V gene TRBV7-7 combines with J gene TRBJ2-6; perhaps TRBD1 as D (5 bases). CDR3 length: 15 amino acids. Germline values: CDR1 SSHAT, CDR2 FNYEAQ (reference sequence). The CDR3 sequence: CASSLDSSGANVLTF. In DNA form, the CDR3 reads TGTGCTAGCAGCCTCGACAGTTCTGGGGCCAACGTCCTGACTTTC. The full variable domain, completed using reference TRBV7-7 and TRBJ2-6, is GAGVSQSPRYKVTKRGQDVTLRCDPISSHATLYWYQQALGQGPEFLTYFNYEAQPDKSGLPSDRFSAERPEGSISTLTIQRTEQRDSAMYRCASSLDSSGANVLTFGAGSRLTVL.

V usage is TRBV5-1 and J usage is TRBJ2-1, with a possible D match to TRBD2 (7 bases). In germline, CDR1 is SGHRS, CDR2 YFSETQ. Trimming removed 3 bases at V and 9 bases at J, with 22 bases between. The CDR3 spans 16 residues. CDR3 DNA sequence: TGCGCCAGCAGCTCCGCTATGGGGGGGCTTGTCTCTGAGCAGTTCTTC. Translation gives CASSSAMGGLVSEQFF.